What follows is one T cell receptor (beta chain) and its context. Its antigen is unknown. This entry comes from a study of vaccination effects on CD4 cells after COVID-19. Assay used: immunoSEQ multiplex PCR; TCRdb lists only in-frame clones, some missing. The profile shows more than 11,000 clones, around 72% of them singletons. Germline V gene data show CDR1 as MGHRA and CDR2 as YSYEKL. This CDR3 region has 16 residues. Losses at the gene ends were 0 bases for V and 0 bases for J; bases not matched to a gene: 4. Study-wide results and limits: Long after vaccination, the clones induced by infection and by vaccine shrank markedly in size.

Antigen-specific CD4+ T cells were first expanded with viral peptide pools by the ViraFEST assay and only then sequenced. When around nine days of culture had elapsed, CD4+ T cells were isolated. As their vaccination, participants received two doses of either BNT162b2 or mRNA-1273. A density of fewer than 2.5 million PBMC per well was used; these cells were cultured with about 10 IU/ml IL-2 and approximately 10 ug/ml peptides. IL-2 medium took the place of half the medium on both days 3 and 7. This TCR was recovered from a human donor who received a COVID-19 vaccine. This material consisted of CD4+ T cells from PBMCs cultured with SARS-CoV-2 spike peptides, taken after COVID-19 vaccination. The chain couples TRBV4-1 to TRBJ1-1; 7 nucleotides match TRBD1. The CDR3 sequence is CASSQDQGGLNTEAFF. In DNA form, the CDR3 reads TGCGCCAGCAGCCAAGATCAGGGGGGGCTGAACACTGAAGCTTTCTTT.